This record concerns one T cell receptor beta chain sequence. Its cognate antigen is unknown. The sample is drawn from a study of vaccination effects on CD4 cells after COVID-19. At the level of the study: Early and late post-vaccination sampling was undertaken in a cohort of a few convalescent patients. General study findings and limits: Marked clonal contraction of infection- and vaccine-induced clones was seen late after vaccination.

The table came from immunoSEQ multiplex PCR; TCRdb's copy has only in-frame clones and leaves some out. The table lists about 34,000 clones, approximately 77% of them singletons. CDR1 and CDR2 (germline): SGHNT, YYREEE (reference sequence). Trimming stripped 0 bases from V and 4 bases from J, with 10 bases between. The CDR3 totals 15 residues. Culturing for roughly 9 days preceded CD4+ T cell isolation. This individual contracted SARS-CoV-2 between March and December 2020, as verified by PCR. Participants were given two doses of BNT162b2 or mRNA-1273 vaccine. This chain uses TRBV5-4 with TRBJ2-2, with D possibly matching TRBD1 (5 bases). The clonotype originates from a human donor who had a prior SARS-CoV-2 infection. The sequenced sample was CD4+ T cells from PBMCs cultured without peptide, obtained after COVID-19 vaccination. Written as DNA, the CDR3 is TGTGCCAGCAGCTTGGGGGGCGGTGGCACCGGGGAGCTGTTTTTT. This codes for CASSLGGGGTGELFF.